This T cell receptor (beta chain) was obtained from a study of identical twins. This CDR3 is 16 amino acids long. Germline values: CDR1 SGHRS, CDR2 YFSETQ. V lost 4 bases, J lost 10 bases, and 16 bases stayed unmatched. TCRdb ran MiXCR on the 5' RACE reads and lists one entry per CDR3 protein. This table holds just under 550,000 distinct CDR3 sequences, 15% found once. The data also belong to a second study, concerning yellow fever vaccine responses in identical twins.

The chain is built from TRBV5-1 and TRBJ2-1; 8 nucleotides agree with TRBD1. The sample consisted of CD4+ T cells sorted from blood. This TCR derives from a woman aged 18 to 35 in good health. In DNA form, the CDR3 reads TGCGCCAGCAGCCCTACTGTGGACAGGGTGTTACACGAGCAGTTCTTC. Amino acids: CASSPTVDRVLHEQFF. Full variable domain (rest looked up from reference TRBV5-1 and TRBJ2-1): KAGVTQTPRYLIKTRGQQVTLSCSPISGHRSVSWYQQTPGQGLQFLFEYFSETQRNKGNFPGRFSGRQFSNSRSEMNVSTLELGDSALYLCASSPTVDRVLHEQFFGPGTRLTVL.